This TCR beta chain was found in a study of CXCR3-negative and CXCR3-positive naive CD8 T cells. As for the study in general: About 135 million TRB reads in total, about 1.5 +/- 0.3 million per library.

This CDR3 comprises 13 residues. The germline gives CDR1 WNHNN, CDR2 SYGVQD (reference sequence). Whole-study results and caveats: Naive subsets had comparable surface CD5; TCR strength was inferred from TRB CDR3 properties. In CXCR3-positive naive cells, the TRB CDR3s were more hydrophobic than in CXCR3-negative naive cells. Comparably high diversity marked both naive subsets, whereas memory CD8+ cells had much lower diversity.

The CD45RO-CCR7+CD27+CD95- phenotype denoted naive CD8+ T cells. Concerning this clonotype: Its antigen is undetermined.

The method, 5' RACE with UMI labels, was used to prepare the TRB cDNA libraries. From its re-call of the 5' RACE reads, TCRdb lists each CDR3 protein once, without DNA. Reported are about 150,000 distinct CDR3 sequences; the ten largest clones contain 0.45% to 0.55%. The chain recombines TRBV10-1 with TRBJ2-5; TCRdb gives TRBD2 as the D gene, but with no DNA this cannot be confirmed. This receptor was taken from a human donor in good health. Some clones in this sample may be carry-over from other donors' samples. The sample taken for sequencing was naive CXCR3+ CD8+ T cells from blood. Subset in this sample: CD45RO-CCR7+CD27+CD95- naive CD8+ T cells expressing CXCR3 (TNR3+). The chain's CDR3 is CASSRLVGKLEYF.